A single sample gave rise to the 31 T cell receptor beta chains below, sequenced in a study of response to subunit inactivated influenza vaccine. TCRdb re-derived calls from the RT-PCR reads in MiXCR, one entry per CDR3 protein. The table has about half a million distinct CDR3 sequences, approximately 7.6% seen once. Sequencing used PBMCs from blood, obtained around 25 months after vaccination. These receptors all stem from a man between 45 and 75 years old who received an inactivated influenza vaccine.

This clonotype was counted only a few times. This chain links TRBV9 with TRBJ2-6; tentatively, D is TRBD1 (6 bases). This CDR3 has 15 amino acids. Trimming cost V 4 bases and J 4 bases, with 12 bases left between them. Germline CDR1 is SGDLS and CDR2 is YYNGEE. CDR3 sequence (DNA): TGTGCCAGCAGCTCAACAGGGTACGGGGCCAACGTCCTGACTTTC. It encodes CASSSTGYGANVLTF.

There are many counts of this clonotype. This chain joins TRBV12-3 or TRBV12-4 and TRBJ1-6, with D unclear. V was clipped by 6 bases and J by 1 base, with 13 bases between them. The CDR3 totals 16 residues. The CDR3 region is CASRGSLGSYNSPLHF. In nucleotides, the CDR3 is TGTGCCAGCAGGGGATCATTAGGGTCCTATAATTCACCCCTCCACTTT.

The J gene is TRBJ1-4, the V gene TRBV18; D unresolved. Trimming removed 3 bases at V and 7 bases at J, with 15 bases between. Germline values: CDR1 KGHSH, CDR2 LQKENI. This CDR3 has 15 residues. The CDR3 is CASSPSQAAFEKLFF. The CDR3 coding sequence is TGTGCCAGCTCACCTAGCCAGGCAGCATTTGAAAAACTGTTTTTT.

For this clonotype: One base away lies a much larger clone, so this may be a sequencing read error. The chain carries TRBV11-2 and TRBJ1-2; 8 bases map to TRBD1. The CDR3 is made up of 15 amino acids. The V gene end was trimmed by 0 bases and the J gene end by 7 bases; junction bases not matched to a gene: 7. Germline V gene lookup returns CDR1 SGHAT and CDR2 FQNNGV. The CDR3 is CASSLEQGGYIGYTF. CDR3 coding DNA: TGTGCCAGCAGCTTAGAACAGGGGGGTTACATTGGCTACACCTTC.

This clonotype has a count of ten or more. V gene TRBV5-1 combines with J gene TRBJ1-2; 9 bases align to TRBD1. The V and J ends lost 3 bases and 5 bases, in that order; junction bases with no gene match: 5. The CDR3 totals 14 residues. The V gene's germline CDR1 is SGHRS and CDR2 YFSETQ. The chain's CDR3 is CASSSNRGPYGYTF. The CDR3, as DNA: TGCGCCAGCAGCTCGAACAGGGGGCCGTATGGCTACACCTTC. Looking up the rest from reference TRBV5-1 and TRBJ1-2 gives the full variable domain: KAGVTQTPRYLIKTRGQQVTLSCSPISGHRSVSWYQQTPGQGLQFLFEYFSETQRNKGNFPGRFSGRQFSNSRSEMNVSTLELGDSALYLCASSSNRGPYGYTFGSGTRLTVV.

The chain is built from TRBV7-2 and TRBJ1-5; D is unclear. Germline V gene data show CDR1 as SGHTA and CDR2 as FQGNSA. The length of the CDR3 is 13 residues. Trimming removed 3 bases at V and 4 bases at J, with 7 bases between. CDR3 sequence: CASSLGFNQPQHF. CDR3 nucleotide sequence: TGTGCCAGCAGCTTGGGGTTTAATCAGCCCCAGCATTTT. Drawing the rest from reference TRBV7-2 and TRBJ1-5, the complete variable domain is GAGVSQSPSNKVTEKGKDVELRCDPISGHTALYWYRQSLGQGLEFLIYFQGNSAPDKSGLPSDRFSAERTGGSVSTLTIQRTQQEDSAVYLCASSLGFNQPQHFGDGTRLSIL.

This clonotype was seen at least ten times. The gene calls are TRBV6-1 and TRBJ2-6; possibly TRBD2 for D (5 bases). The germline V gene encodes CDR1 MNHNS and CDR2 SASEGT. Trimming took off 5 bases at V and 4 bases at J, with 12 bases between the two ends. The CDR3 runs to 15 residues. In DNA form, the CDR3 reads TGTGCCAGCAGTCCTCAAGGACTGGGGGCCAACGTCCTGACTTTC. Its protein is CASSPQGLGANVLTF.

This chain uses TRBV29-1 with TRBJ2-5; maybe TRBD2 (6 bases). V lost 3 bases to trimming and J lost 2 bases, with 10 bases between them. Germline CDR1 SQVTM, CDR2 ANQGSEA. This CDR3 has 13 residues. CDR3 protein: CSVEGGHQETQYF. DNA of the CDR3: TGCAGCGTTGAGGGGGGTCATCAAGAGACCCAGTACTTC.

This clonotype has more than one count but fewer than ten. The rearrangement joins TRBV15 to TRBJ2-5, with a possible D match to TRBD1 (5 bases). Trimming cost V 5 bases and J 1 base, with 11 bases left between them. The CDR3 sequence is 14 residues long. Germline CDR1 is LNHNV and CDR2 is YYDKDF (reference sequence). The CDR3 nucleotides read TGTGCCACCAGCTACAGGTGGGGCCAAGAGACCCAGTACTTC. Translating it yields CATSYRWGQETQYF. Based on the CDR3 plus reference TRBV15 and TRBJ2-5, the full variable domain is DAMVIQNPRYQVTQFGKPVTLSCSQTLNHNVMYWYQQKSSQAPKLLFHYYDKDFNNEADTPDNFQSRRPNTSFCFLDIRSPGLGDTAMYLCATSYRWGQETQYFGPGTRLLVL.

This clonotype was seen only a few times. The V and J genes are TRBV10-3 and TRBJ2-7; D unresolved. The V gene lost 10 bases and the J gene lost 0 bases, with 7 bases spanning the gap. This CDR3 region has 11 residues. The germline V gene has CDR1 ENHRY and CDR2 SYGVKD. CDR3 coding DNA: TGTGCCACCGGGCCCTCCTACGAGCAGTACTTC. Translation: CATGPSYEQYF.

This clonotype was seen a handful of times. This chain links TRBV3-1 with TRBJ2-3, with D uncertain. Trimming shortened V by 2 bases and J by 4 bases, and 4 bases separated the two germline ends. Germline V lookup: CDR1 LGHDT, CDR2 YNNKEL (reference sequence). The CDR3 totals 12 residues. The CDR3 DNA sequence: TGTGCCAGCAGCCAAACGGCAGATACGCAGTATTTT. Translating gives CASSQTADTQYF.

The V gene is TRBV4-3, the J gene TRBJ1-2, with 7 bases matching TRBD1. From germline, CDR1 is LGHNA and CDR2 YSLEER. V lost 0 bases, J lost 1 base, and 8 bases stayed unmatched. CDR3 length: 17 residues. The CDR3 DNA reads TGCGCCAGCAGCCAAGAGCCCGGGGACAGAATTAACTATGGCTACACCTTC. Residues: CASSQEPGDRINYGYTF.

There are a few counts of this clonotype. This chain connects TRBV6-6 to TRBJ1-6; a possible D gene is TRBD1 (6 bases). Trimming took 7 bases from V and 10 from J, leaving 11 bases between them. Germline V gene lookup returns CDR1 MNHNY and CDR2 SVGAGI (reference sequence). CDR3 length: 12 amino acids. DNA for the CDR3: TGTGCCAGCACCCAGGGGAACTCACCCCTCCACTTT. As protein: CASTQGNSPLHF.

This clonotype was picked up a small number of times. V gene TRBV4-2 combines with J gene TRBJ2-1; TRBD2 matches 10 bases. The ends lost 0 bases at V and 3 bases at J; junction bases unmatched: 5. There are 17 residues in the CDR3. The V gene's germline CDR1 is LGHNA and CDR2 YNFKEQ. The CDR3 DNA reads TGTGCCAGCAGCCAAGATGAGACTAGCGGGTTCTACAATGAGCAGTTCTTC. This sequence encodes CASSQDETSGFYNEQFF.

V is TRBV29-1 and J is TRBJ2-5; TRBD2 is a possible D gene (6 bases). The V gene lost 3 bases and the J gene lost 7 bases, with 18 bases spanning the gap. CDR3 size: 14 residues. Looked up from germline, CDR1 is SQVTM and CDR2 is ANQGSEA. This CDR3 reads CSVEPRGAEGTQYF. CDR3 nucleotide sequence: TGCAGCGTTGAGCCCCGCGGGGCGGAGGGGACCCAGTACTTC.

There are many counts of this clonotype. The chain employs TRBV20-1 and TRBJ2-2; 7 bases are a match to TRBD1. Germline lookup yields CDR1 DFQATT and CDR2 SNEGSKA (reference sequence). The CDR3 length is 15 residues. V dropped 2 bases and J dropped 4; count of bases not matched to a gene: 7. CDR3 nucleotide sequence: TGCAGTGCTAGACGAGGGGGCGCGGGCACCGGGGAGCTGTTTTTT. Encoded protein: CSARRGGAGTGELFF.

The sample holds a few counts of this clonotype. This chain uses TRBV28 with TRBJ2-1; D is undetermined. The CDR3 runs to 13 residues. CDR1 MDHEN and CDR2 SYDVKM come from the germline V gene. The germline V and J ends were trimmed by 6 bases and 8 bases, with 14 bases remaining between them. The CDR3 DNA reads as TGTGCCAGCAGCCGATCCCCCCCGGATGAGCAGTTCTTC. It is translated as CASSRSPPDEQFF.

This clonotype appeared a few times. DNA for the CDR3: TGTGCCAGCAGCTTGACCCCAGGGAACTCTGGGGCCAACGTCCTGACTTTC. Its protein product is CASSLTPGNSGANVLTF. The J gene is TRBJ2-6, the V gene TRBV5-5; D is perhaps TRBD1 (5 bases). Trimming took off 1 base at V and 0 bases at J, with 11 bases between the two ends. This CDR3 region has 17 residues. CDR1 SGHKS and CDR2 YYEKEE come from the germline V gene (reference sequence).

The rearrangement uses TRBV29-1 and TRBJ2-3, with 9 bases matching TRBD2. The germline gives CDR1 SQVTM, CDR2 ANQGSEA. The V segment lost 4 bases and the J segment 3 bases; nucleotides outside the gene matches: 5. The CDR3 length is 14 residues. CDR3 sequence (DNA): TGCAGCGTTGCTAGGACTAGCGCAACAGATACGCAGTATTTT. Amino acid sequence: CSVARTSATDTQYF.

This chain links TRBV20-1 with TRBJ2-1; a possible D gene is TRBD1 (5 bases). Germline loops: CDR1 DFQATT, CDR2 SNEGSKA (reference sequence). The CDR3 is 12 amino acids. The CDR3 spells CRVGDSYNEQFF. CDR3 DNA sequence: TGCAGGGTAGGGGACTCCTACAATGAGCAGTTCTTC.

CDR3 protein: CASSWDRPSNQPQHF. In DNA, the CDR3 is TGTGCCAGCAGCTGGGACAGGCCCTCAAATCAGCCCCAGCATTTT. This rearrangement joins TRBV2 to TRBJ1-5, with TRBD1 identical over 8 bases. Germline assignment: CDR1 SNHLY and CDR2 FYNNEI. The V and J ends lost 6 bases and 4 bases, in that order; junction bases with no gene match: 8. The CDR3 is 15 amino acids.

This clonotype was seen repeatedly, ten times or more. The genes are TRBV3-1 and TRBJ2-1; 14 bases map to TRBD2. Germline CDR1 reads LGHDT; CDR2 reads YNNKEL (reference sequence). The CDR3 is 16 residues long. Trimming cost V 4 bases and J 6 bases; bases outside gene matches: 5. The chain's CDR3 is CASSPKGLAGANEQFF. Here the CDR3 DNA reads TGTGCCAGCAGCCCAAAGGGACTAGCGGGAGCCAATGAGCAGTTCTTC.

This clonotype was seen ten or more times. V usage is TRBV4-3 and J usage is TRBJ2-5; D is perhaps TRBD1 (6 bases). CDR3 length equals 13 residues. V lost 6 bases to trimming and J lost 2 bases, with 10 bases between them. Per the germline V gene, CDR1 is LGHNA and CDR2 is YSLEER. CDR3 amino acids: CASSSTGQETQYF. CDR3 DNA: TGCGCCAGCAGTTCAACAGGGCAAGAGACCCAGTACTTC.

This clonotype was counted at least ten times. This chain uses TRBV24-1 with TRBJ2-2, with a weak D call TRBD2 (6 bases). This CDR3 spans 14 amino acids. Germline CDR1 is KGHDR and CDR2 is SFDVKD. Trimming removed 9 bases from V and 4 bases from J, with 14 bases in between. CDR3 loop: CATGGLTSTGELFF. As DNA, the CDR3 is TGTGCCACCGGTGGACTAACGAGCACCGGGGAGCTGTTTTTT.

This chain links TRBV12-3 or TRBV12-4 with TRBJ2-3; 9 bases map to TRBD2. CDR3 length: 14 residues. V lost 5 bases and J lost 9; bases outside the gene matches: 9. The CDR3 DNA follows: TGTGCCAGCAGTCCGGGACTAGCATCGTCCACGCAGTATTTT. Protein sequence: CASSPGLASSTQYF.

This clonotype was seen only a few times. The rearrangement links TRBV20-1 to TRBJ1-1; D may be TRBD1 (5 bases). The CDR3 has 14 amino acids. Germline lookup yields CDR1 DFQATT and CDR2 SNEGSKA (reference sequence). Trimming stripped 6 bases from V and 6 bases from J, with 20 bases between. The CDR3, as DNA: TGCAGTGCCCGGCCCGGGGGGAATTTACCTGAAGCTTTCTTT. Translated, it gives CSARPGGNLPEAFF.

The chain joins TRBV29-1 to TRBJ2-3; D remains unclear. The CDR3 sequence is 13 residues long. Germline V CDR1 and CDR2: SQVTM, ANQGSEA. Trimming removed 7 bases at V and 6 bases at J, with 17 bases between. The CDR3 DNA follows: TGCAGCGCCGCCGGGCCACGAACTGATACGCAGTATTTT. Amino acids: CSAAGPRTDTQYF.

At least ten counts were recorded for this clonotype. The chain carries TRBV7-2 and TRBJ2-7, with a weak D call TRBD2 (5 bases). Germline assignment: CDR1 SGHTA and CDR2 FQGNSA. Deletions cut 7 bases from V and 3 bases from J, with 16 bases between. This CDR3 is 14 amino acids long. The CDR3 sequence: CASKTGRGVYEQYF. The CDR3 bases are TGTGCCAGCAAAACCGGACGGGGAGTCTACGAGCAGTACTTC.

This clonotype was counted ten times or more. The V gene is TRBV4-2, the J gene TRBJ2-7, with D unresolved. The germline gives CDR1 LGHNA, CDR2 YNFKEQ. The CDR3 extends over 13 amino acids. Deletions cut 0 bases from V and 2 bases from J, with 5 bases between. In nucleotides, the CDR3 is TGTGCCAGCAGCCAAGACGTAGCCTACGAGCAGTACTTC. Translating it yields CASSQDVAYEQYF.

This clonotype was recorded at least ten times. V and J are TRBV7-2 and TRBJ2-5, with D unclear. CDR3 length: 14 residues. Germline V gene data show CDR1 as SGHTA and CDR2 as FQGNSA. V lost 5 bases and J 2 bases, leaving 12 bases between the germline ends. CDR3 residues: CASSTKPRQETQYF. CDR3 sequence (DNA): TGTGCCAGCAGCACGAAGCCCAGACAAGAGACCCAGTACTTC.

The rearrangement joins TRBV2 to TRBJ2-5; maybe TRBD1 (6 bases). The germline V gene has CDR1 SNHLY and CDR2 FYNNEI. V was shortened by 6 bases and J by 6 bases, with 23 bases between the two germline ends. This CDR3 has 16 residues. This CDR3 is CASSARDPDRRKTQYF. CDR3 in DNA: TGTGCCAGCAGCGCTAGGGACCCGGACAGAAGGAAGACCCAGTACTTC. Full variable domain (outside the CDR3, taken from reference TRBV2 and TRBJ2-5): EPEVTQTPSHQVTQMGQEVILRCVPISNHLYFYWYRQILGQKVEFLVSFYNNEISEKSEIFDDQFSVERPDGSNFTLKIRSTKLEDSAMYFCASSARDPDRRKTQYFGPGTRLLVL.